This TCR beta chain was recovered during a study of cytomegalovirus exposure and HLA in healthy donors. Study-wide results and limits: The authors excluded some V segments, including TRBV6-2 and TRBV6-3, as indistinguishable.

The PCR made use of 60 Vbeta and 13 Jbeta primers. TCRdb's table, derived via immunoSEQ multiplex PCR, lists solely in-frame clones and lacks some. This sample has 100,000 or so clones, with nearly 80% found just once. About this clone: Its antigen is still unknown.

Germline-derived CDR1 and CDR2 are SGHDT and YYEEEE. The CDR3 covers 19 residues. The V end was cut by 0 bases, the J end by 0 bases, with 19 bases between. Sequenced input: PBMCs. The sequence was collected from a man aged 25 to 40 in good health and CMV-seronegative. The rearrangement uses TRBV5-6 and TRBJ1-3; possible D gene TRBD1, 6 bases. CDR3 DNA sequence: TGTGCCAGCAGCTTGGTACTTTCTTGGCAGGGGTACTCTGGAAACACCATATATTTT. This encodes CASSLVLSWQGYSGNTIYF.